This TCR beta chain comes out of a study of STAT5B mutations in CD4+ large granular lymphocyte leukemia. General study findings and limits: Without putative leukemic clones, patient CD4-sorted repertoires remained more clonal than healthy CD4+ repertoires. Top patient clones used TRBV06 genes more often: 8/27 versus 2/35 in controls.

The assay was run at survey level. As handled by the study authors: Lowest detectable productive clonotype frequency was 2.59 x 10-5. Profiled with immunoSEQ multiplex PCR; TCRdb holds only in-frame clones, not every one. V and J calls and clone size are those listed in that table; D and trimming were worked out from the DNA. This table has tens of thousands of clones, 78% appearing once. This clone was observed once. Antigen unknown. V lost 1 base and J 4 bases, leaving 9 bases between the germline ends. Germline values: CDR1 MGHRA, CDR2 YSYEKL. CDR3 length: 14 amino acids. The chain joins TRBV4-1 to TRBJ2-3; the D is unclear. The sequence was obtained from a human donor in good health. The sequenced sample consisted of CD4+ T cells from blood buffy coats. CDR3 nucleotides: TGCGCCAGCAGCCAAGTAGGCGGCTCAGATACGCAGTATTTT. It translates to CASSQVGGSDTQYF.